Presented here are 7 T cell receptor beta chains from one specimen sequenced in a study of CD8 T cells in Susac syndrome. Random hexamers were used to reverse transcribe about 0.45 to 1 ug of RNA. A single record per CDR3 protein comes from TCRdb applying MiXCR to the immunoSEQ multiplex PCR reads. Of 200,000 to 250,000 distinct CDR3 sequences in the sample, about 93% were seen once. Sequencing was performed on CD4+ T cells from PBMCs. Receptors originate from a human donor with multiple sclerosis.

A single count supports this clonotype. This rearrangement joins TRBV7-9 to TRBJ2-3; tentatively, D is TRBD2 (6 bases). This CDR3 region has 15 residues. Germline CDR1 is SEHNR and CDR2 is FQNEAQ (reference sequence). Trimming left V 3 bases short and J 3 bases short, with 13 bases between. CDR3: CASSLEGAATDTQYF. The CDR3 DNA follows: TGTGCCAGCAGCTTGGAGGGAGCAGCAACAGATACGCAGTATTTT.

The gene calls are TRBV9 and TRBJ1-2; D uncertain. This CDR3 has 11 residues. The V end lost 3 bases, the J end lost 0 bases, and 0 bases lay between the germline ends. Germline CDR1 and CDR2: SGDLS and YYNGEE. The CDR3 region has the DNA TGTGCCAGCAGCGCTAACTATGGCTACACCTTC. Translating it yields CASSANYGYTF.

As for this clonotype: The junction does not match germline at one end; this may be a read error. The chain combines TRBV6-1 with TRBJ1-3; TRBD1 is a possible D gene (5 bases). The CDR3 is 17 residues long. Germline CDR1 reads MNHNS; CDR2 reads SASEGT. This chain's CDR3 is CASSSAQGPGSENTIYF. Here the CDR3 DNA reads TGTGCCAGCAGCTCAGCCCAGGGCCCGGGGTCTGAAAACACCATATATTTT.

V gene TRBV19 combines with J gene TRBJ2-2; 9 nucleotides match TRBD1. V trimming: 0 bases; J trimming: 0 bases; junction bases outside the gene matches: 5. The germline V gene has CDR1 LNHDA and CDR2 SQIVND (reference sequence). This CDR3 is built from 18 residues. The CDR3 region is CASSIDLTGGANTGELFF. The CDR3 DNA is TGTGCCAGTAGTATAGATCTAACAGGGGGCGCGAACACCGGGGAGCTGTTTTTT.

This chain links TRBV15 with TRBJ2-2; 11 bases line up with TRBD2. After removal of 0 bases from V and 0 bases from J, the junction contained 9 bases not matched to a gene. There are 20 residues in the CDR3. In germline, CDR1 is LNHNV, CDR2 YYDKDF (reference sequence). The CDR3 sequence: CATSRDWPSGGPPNTGELFF. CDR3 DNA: TGTGCCACCAGCAGAGATTGGCCTAGCGGGGGGCCTCCGAACACCGGGGAGCTGTTTTTT.

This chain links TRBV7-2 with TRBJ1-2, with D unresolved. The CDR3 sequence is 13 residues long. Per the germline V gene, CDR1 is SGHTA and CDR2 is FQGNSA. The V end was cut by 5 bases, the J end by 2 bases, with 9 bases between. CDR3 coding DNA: TGTGCCAGCAGCGTGGACGGGAACTATGGCTACACCTTC. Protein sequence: CASSVDGNYGYTF.

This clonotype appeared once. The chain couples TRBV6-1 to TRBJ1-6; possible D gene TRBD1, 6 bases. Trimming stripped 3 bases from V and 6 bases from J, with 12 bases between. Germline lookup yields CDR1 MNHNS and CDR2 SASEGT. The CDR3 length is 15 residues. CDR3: CASSEPGQSNSPLHF. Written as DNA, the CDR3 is TGTGCCAGCAGTGAGCCGGGACAAAGTAATTCACCCCTCCACTTT.